The 28 T cell receptor beta chains below come from one sample, sequenced in a study of monozygotic twins with inflammatory bowel disease. TCRdb re-called the 5' RACE reads; one entry per CDR3 protein, DNA not given. The sample is made up of approximately 200,000 distinct CDR3 sequences, and the top ten hold 1.5% to 2% of it. The sample was blood. The origin of the receptors is a human donor with ulcerative colitis or Crohn's disease, or a healthy co-twin of an affected twin (not recorded which).

The chain employs TRBV7-2 and TRBJ1-1. Germline V lookup: CDR1 SGHTA, CDR2 FQGNSA. CDR3 length equals 14 residues. The CDR3 loop is CASSTRSETTEAFF.

The rearrangement links TRBV20-1 to TRBJ1-1; TCRdb reports TRBD1, a call that lacks DNA to check it against. This CDR3 is 14 amino acids long. The germline V gene has CDR1 DFQATT and CDR2 SNEGSKA (reference sequence). The CDR3 region is CSARDRRGSTEAFF.

This chain connects TRBV5-1 to TRBJ1-1; TCRdb proposes TRBD1, but this gene call is untestable without DNA. Germline CDR1 SGHRS, CDR2 YFSETQ. This CDR3 contains 17 residues. CDR3 loop: CASSLSGAGGSVSEAFF.

V usage is TRBV20-1 and J usage is TRBJ2-7; no DNA is available, so the TRBD1 call from TCRdb remains unchecked. CDR1 is DFQATT and CDR2 is SNEGSKA in the germline V gene (reference sequence). The CDR3 is made up of 13 amino acids. The chain's CDR3 is CSADDRHVHEQYF.

The chain has TRBV7-2 and TRBJ1-2. CDR3 length: 13 amino acids. Germline CDR1 and CDR2: SGHTA and FQGNSA. CDR3 protein: CASSFAESYGYTF.

V usage is TRBV10-2 and J usage is TRBJ1-1; lacking DNA, the TRBD1 call made by TCRdb goes unchecked. Germline V gene data show CDR1 as WSHSY and CDR2 as SAAADI. The CDR3 consists of 18 residues. CDR3: CASSEIPRPGQAGTEAFF.

The chain recombines TRBV12-3 or TRBV12-4 with TRBJ1-2; the TCRdb D gene call, TRBD1, has no DNA to confirm it. The CDR3 loop spans 11 amino acids. The CDR3 loop is CASTDRGQYTF.

V and J are TRBV12-3 or TRBV12-4 and TRBJ1-4; TCRdb's assignment of TRBD1 cannot be checked, as there is no DNA. The CDR3 spans 14 residues. CDR3 sequence: CASSLNRRSEKLFF.

V gene TRBV9 combines with J gene TRBJ2-2; with no DNA, the TCRdb D assignment of TRBD2 cannot be verified. Per germline, CDR1 SGDLS and CDR2 YYNGEE. The CDR3 covers 16 residues. The CDR3: CASSVGRGADTGELFF.

The chain couples TRBV7-2 to TRBJ1-5. The CDR3 sequence is 14 residues long. Germline lookup yields CDR1 SGHTA and CDR2 FQGNSA. CDR3 sequence: CASSQGYSNQPQHF.

This sequence joins TRBV7-9 and TRBJ1-2. There are 12 residues in the CDR3. Germline V gene data show CDR1 as SEHNR and CDR2 as FQNEAQ (reference sequence). The CDR3 reads CASSFDYYGYTF.

The chain has TRBV20-1 and TRBJ1-5; TCRdb's assignment of TRBD1 cannot be checked, as there is no DNA. The length of the CDR3 is 14 residues. Germline V gene lookup returns CDR1 DFQATT and CDR2 SNEGSKA (reference sequence). The CDR3: CSASTGSGNQPQHF.

This chain joins TRBV25-1 and TRBJ1-2. CDR3 length: 15 amino acids. Looked up from germline, CDR1 is MGHDK and CDR2 is SYGVNS. Here the CDR3 reads CASSLIESPAYGYTF.

The chain recombines TRBV6-1 with TRBJ2-7; TCRdb reports TRBD2, a call that lacks DNA to check it against. The CDR3 is made up of 14 amino acids. Germline CDR1 MNHNS, CDR2 SASEGT. The CDR3 region is CASSAPGALYEQYF.

The rearrangement uses TRBV7-9 and TRBJ2-5; TCRdb calls TRBD1, which cannot be checked without DNA. There are 15 residues in the CDR3. CDR1 and CDR2 from the germline V gene are SEHNR and FQNEAQ (reference sequence). The CDR3 spells CASSSNRGGRETQYF. Together with reference TRBV7-9 and TRBJ2-5, the CDR3 gives the full variable domain: DTGVSQNPRHKITKRGQNVTFRCDPISEHNRLYWYRQTLGQGPEFLTYFQNEAQLEKSRLLSDRFSAERPKGSFSTLEIQRTEQGDSAMYLCASSSNRGGRETQYFGPGTRLLVL.

The rearrangement links TRBV6-2 or TRBV6-3 to TRBJ1-5. The CDR3 loop spans 14 amino acids. CDR1 is MNHEY and CDR2 is SVGEGT in the germline V gene. This CDR3 is CASSPRTTGGPQHF.

This rearrangement joins TRBV20-1 to TRBJ2-1; as DNA is missing, the TRBD2 call by TCRdb cannot be tested. The CDR3 extends over 14 amino acids. The germline V gene encodes CDR1 DFQATT and CDR2 SNEGSKA (reference sequence). The CDR3 is CSAKGTRGNNEQFF.

The J gene is TRBJ1-6, the V gene TRBV20-1. In germline, CDR1 is DFQATT, CDR2 SNEGSKA (reference sequence). There are 16 residues in the CDR3. The CDR3 spells CSARKQGGTYNSPLHF.

This chain joins TRBV5-1 and TRBJ2-7. The CDR3 consists of 13 residues. CDR1 and CDR2 (germline): SGHRS, YFSETQ. CDR3 amino acids: CASSLRDKYEQYF.

The gene calls are TRBV5-1 and TRBJ1-6; TCRdb designates TRBD1, a call that cannot be tested without DNA. CDR3 length: 15 residues. From germline, CDR1 is SGHRS and CDR2 YFSETQ. The CDR3 reads CASSPGTAGGSPLHF. The full variable domain, in which reference TRBV5-1 and TRBJ1-6 provide the parts outside the CDR3, is KAGVTQTPRYLIKTRGQQVTLSCSPISGHRSVSWYQQTPGQGLQFLFEYFSETQRNKGNFPGRFSGRQFSNSRSEMNVSTLELGDSALYLCASSPGTAGGSPLHFGNGTRLTVT.

V and J are TRBV7-2 and TRBJ1-2; TCRdb's D gene call, TRBD1, goes unchecked for lack of DNA. The CDR3 has 14 amino acids. Germline assignment: CDR1 SGHTA and CDR2 FQGNSA. CDR3 residues: CASSFFAGERGYTF.

The chain carries TRBV7-6 and TRBJ1-3. The length of the CDR3 is 12 residues. The germline CDR1 and CDR2 sequences are SGHVS and FNYEAQ. The CDR3 is CASSSVGNTIYF.

The chain couples TRBV20-1 to TRBJ2-1; TCRdb's D call, TRBD2, is unchecked because there is no DNA. This CDR3 contains 14 residues. The V gene's germline CDR1 is DFQATT and CDR2 SNEGSKA (reference sequence). This CDR3 reads CSARLARSYNEQFF.

The chain recombines TRBV7-8 with TRBJ1-5; TCRdb proposes TRBD1, but this gene call is untestable without DNA. The germline CDR1 and CDR2 sequences are SGHVS and FQNEAQ. CDR3 size: 15 residues. CDR3 region: CASSLGTGGQQPQHF.

This chain connects TRBV5-1 to TRBJ2-1; TCRdb reports TRBD1, a call that lacks DNA to check it against. This CDR3 comprises 16 residues. Per germline, CDR1 SGHRS and CDR2 YFSETQ. CDR3 sequence reads: CASRRLGTGAYNEQFF.

This sequence joins TRBV6-1 and TRBJ1-1. Germline lookup yields CDR1 MNHNS and CDR2 SASEGT. The CDR3 length is 15 residues. This CDR3 reads CASSESTASDTEAFF.

This chain uses TRBV7-2 with TRBJ2-5; lacking DNA, the TRBD1 call made by TCRdb goes unchecked. From germline, CDR1 is SGHTA and CDR2 FQGNSA. This CDR3 contains 17 residues. The chain's CDR3 is CASSLGRRRGRGETQYF.

The chain employs TRBV5-5 and TRBJ2-1; TCRdb outputs TRBD1, but without DNA this stays unchecked. CDR3 size: 15 residues. Germline values: CDR1 SGHKS, CDR2 YYEKEE (reference sequence). CDR3 region: CASSLGATPYNEQFF.